A single sample gave rise to the 19 T cell receptor beta chains below, sequenced in a study of T cell repertoires in ileal Crohn's disease. Time point denoted: neoterminal ileum biopsy at postoperative endoscopy, about 6 months after surgery. Generated by immunoSEQ multiplex PCR, the TCRdb table keeps only in-frame clones and is missing some. The sample carries 4,500 to 7,000 clones, under 75% recorded once. The sequencing sample was made of ileal tissue. These receptors were collected from an adult with Crohn's disease.

J is TRBJ2-2 and V is TRBV30; TRBD2 might be the D (7 bases). Trimming removed 3 bases from V and 8 bases from J, with 16 bases in between. The CDR3 length is 14 residues. Germline V gene data show CDR1 as GTSNPN and CDR2 as SVGIG (reference sequence). The CDR3 sequence is CAWSGGNRAGELFF. The DNA of the CDR3 is TGTGCCTGGAGCGGGGGGAACAGGGCTGGGGAGCTGTTTTTT.

The rearrangement links TRBV2 to TRBJ1-3; perhaps TRBD1 as D (6 bases). Germline V gene sequence: CDR1 SNHLY, CDR2 FYNNEI. V was clipped by 2 bases and J by 5 bases, with 13 bases between them. This CDR3 comprises 15 residues. In DNA form, the CDR3 reads TGTGCCAGCAGTGAACCTAATCAGGGGCGAAACACCATATATTTT. It specifies CASSEPNQGRNTIYF.

This chain joins TRBV27 and TRBJ1-5; 8 nucleotides line up with TRBD1. The CDR3 contains 15 residues. Trimming removed 6 bases from V and 2 bases from J; junction bases left unmatched: 6. Germline-derived CDR1 and CDR2 are MNHEY and SMNVEV (reference sequence). CDR3 region: CASSPSTGGNQPQHF. The CDR3, as DNA: TGTGCCAGCAGCCCTTCGACAGGGGGCAATCAGCCCCAGCATTTT.

This sequence joins TRBV5-1 and TRBJ2-7; 8 bases agree with TRBD1. J was trimmed by 3 bases and V by 3 bases; bases with no gene match: 5. The CDR3 is made up of 14 amino acids. Germline CDR1 SGHRS, CDR2 YFSETQ. The CDR3 DNA reads TGCGCCAGCAGCTCCCGGACAGGGAACTACGAGCAGTACTTC. Protein: CASSSRTGNYEQYF.

This clone showed up just a few times. The chain joins TRBV30 to TRBJ2-3; TRBD2 aligns across 9 bases. The J segment lost 4 bases and the V segment lost 0 bases, leaving 5 bases of the junction unmatched. Germline lookup yields CDR1 GTSNPN and CDR2 SVGIG (reference sequence). The CDR3 is made up of 15 amino acids. The CDR3 coding sequence is TGTGCCTGGAGTGTAGGGGCGGGGGGGCCAGATACGCAGTATTTT. Translating gives CAWSVGAGGPDTQYF.

About this clone itself: The identical CDR3 is also encoded by other nucleotide sequences in the sample. The CDR3 reads CASSRGSSGNTIYF. The CDR3 DNA reads TGTGCCAGTTCCCGAGGCTCCTCTGGAAACACCATATATTTT. The V call is TRBV19, the J call TRBJ1-3; D not resolved. V was pared by 8 bases and J by 0 bases, with 11 bases between. The CDR3 runs 14 residues. The germline gives CDR1 LNHDA, CDR2 SQIVND (reference sequence).

The chain recombines TRBV14 with TRBJ1-4; TRBD1 aligns across 9 bases. CDR3 length: 18 amino acids. J lost 8 bases, V lost 2 bases, and 15 bases had no gene match. The V gene's germline CDR1 is SGHDN and CDR2 FVKESK. In nucleotides, the CDR3 is TGTGCCAGCAGCCAACTAGGGAGAGGGACAGGGATATCGGAAAAACTGTTTTTT. Amino acids: CASSQLGRGTGISEKLFF.

The CDR3 coding sequence is TGTGCCAGCAGCCTAGAGTCCGGGACACTGGGCGAAAAACTGTTTTTT. This translates into CASSLESGTLGEKLFF. This chain connects TRBV9 to TRBJ1-4; D might be TRBD1 (6 bases). This CDR3 is built from 16 residues. Trimming left V 4 bases short and J 8 bases short, with 21 bases between. Germline V gives CDR1 SGDLS, CDR2 YYNGEE.

This clone was observed a few times. The chain joins TRBV10-3 to TRBJ1-4; the match to TRBD1 covers 7 bases. This CDR3 contains 13 residues. J gave up 4 bases and V 10 bases, and 6 bases lay outside the gene matches. Per the germline V gene, CDR1 is ENHRY and CDR2 is SYGVKD. The CDR3 DNA is TGTGCCACCGGGACAGAAATTAATGAAAAACTGTTTTTT. Residues: CATGTEINEKLFF.

As concerns this clone: Distinct nucleotide sequences in the sample also encode this CDR3. The rearrangement links TRBV11-1 to TRBJ1-1; TRBD1 matches 7 bases. The CDR3 covers 14 residues. V was pared by 3 bases and J by 4 bases, with 5 bases of the junction left unmatched. CDR1 SGHAT and CDR2 FQDESV come from the germline V gene (reference sequence). In nucleotides, the CDR3 is TGTGCCAGCAGCTTGGGCAGGGGGTCCACTGAAGCTTTCTTT. Encoded protein: CASSLGRGSTEAFF.

Turning to this clone: This may be a read error, as it is one base from a much larger clone. The chain carries TRBV4-2 and TRBJ1-1; no definite D call. Trimming stripped 2 bases from V and 2 bases from J, with 9 bases between. The CDR3 totals 14 residues. CDR1 is LGHNA and CDR2 is YNFKEQ in the germline V gene. This chain's CDR3 is CASSQRTANTEAFF. CDR3 nucleotides: TGTGCCAGCAGCCAAAGAACAGCCAACACTGAAGCTTTCTTT.

The V call is TRBV5-5, the J call TRBJ2-7; 8 bases fit TRBD1. This CDR3 contains 15 residues. In germline, CDR1 is SGHKS, CDR2 YYEKEE (reference sequence). The junction had 5 bases not matched to a gene; V was cut back by 1 base and J by 2 bases. As DNA, the CDR3 is TGTGCCAGCAGCTTGTTGGGACAGGCCACCTACGAGCAGTACTTC. Protein product: CASSLLGQATYEQYF.

The chain employs TRBV11-2 and TRBJ2-7; a weak D match, TRBD1 (6 bases). Per germline, CDR1 SGHAT and CDR2 FQNNGV. V was pared by 5 bases and J by 4 bases, with 15 bases between. CDR3 length: 14 residues. CDR3 bases: TGTGCCAGCAGCCACCAGGGGACCATTTACGAGCAGTACTTC. Protein product: CASSHQGTIYEQYF. Supplemented by reference TRBV11-2 and TRBJ2-7, the full variable domain reads EAGVAQSPRYKIIEKRQSVAFWCNPISGHATLYWYQQILGQGPKLLIQFQNNGVVDDSQLPKDRFSAERLKGVDSTLKIQPAKLEDSAVYLCASSHQGTIYEQYFGPGTRLTVT.

In this sample, this clone turned up a few times. This chain connects TRBV29-1 to TRBJ1-1; D unclear. Germline CDR1 and CDR2: SQVTM and ANQGSEA. The CDR3 covers 10 residues. V was trimmed by 5 bases and J by 5 bases, leaving 6 bases between them. The CDR3 coding sequence is TGCAGCGTTTATTTGACTGAAGCTTTCTTT. Protein product: CSVYLTEAFF.

Only one count was recorded for this clone. V and J are TRBV21-1 and TRBJ2-7; TRBD2, the D gene given by the table, was not confirmed from the DNA. TRBV21-1 represents a pseudogene. The length of the CDR3 is 15 residues. The CDR3 here is CASSKAPGGNYEQYF. CDR3 nucleotide sequence: TGTGCCAGCAGCAAGGCCCCGGGGGGGAACTACGAGCAGTACTTC.

This chain links TRBV4-3 with TRBJ2-5; D possibly corresponds to TRBD2 (5 bases). Germline values: CDR1 LGHNA, CDR2 YSLEER. The CDR3 extends over 14 amino acids. V lost 0 bases to trimming and J lost 7 bases, with 12 bases between them. CDR3 in amino acids: CASSQDLQEATQYF. Written as DNA, the CDR3 is TGCGCCAGCAGCCAAGACCTTCAGGAGGCGACCCAGTACTTC.

A word on this clone: One junction end does not reproduce the germline sequence, and a read error may be involved. This sample also contains other DNA sequences that code for the same CDR3. The V call is TRBV7-8, the J call TRBJ1-6; D is perhaps TRBD1 (6 bases). The CDR3 totals 13 residues. Per germline, CDR1 SGHVS and CDR2 FQNEAQ. CDR3 in amino acids: CATTGTRNSPLHF. The CDR3 nucleotides are TGTGCCACCACCGGGACACGAAATTCCCCCCTCCACTTT.

Only a few counts were recorded for this clone. The chain combines TRBV9 with TRBJ1-1; the D is unclear. The V end lost 5 bases, the J end lost 6 bases, and 11 bases lay between the germline ends. Germline CDR1 is SGDLS and CDR2 is YYNGEE. This CDR3 spans 12 amino acids. The CDR3 loop reads CASSGRYPEAFF. In DNA form, the CDR3 reads TGTGCCAGCAGTGGGAGGTACCCTGAAGCTTTCTTT.

The DNA for the CDR3 is TGCGCCAGCACGCAGGGCTTCGACACCGGGGAGCTGTTTTTT. Translation gives CASTQGFDTGELFF. This chain connects TRBV5-1 to TRBJ2-2, with a possible D match to TRBD1 (5 bases). This CDR3 has 14 amino acids. V lost 6 bases, J lost 3 bases, and 12 bases lay in between. The V gene's germline CDR1 is SGHRS and CDR2 YFSETQ.